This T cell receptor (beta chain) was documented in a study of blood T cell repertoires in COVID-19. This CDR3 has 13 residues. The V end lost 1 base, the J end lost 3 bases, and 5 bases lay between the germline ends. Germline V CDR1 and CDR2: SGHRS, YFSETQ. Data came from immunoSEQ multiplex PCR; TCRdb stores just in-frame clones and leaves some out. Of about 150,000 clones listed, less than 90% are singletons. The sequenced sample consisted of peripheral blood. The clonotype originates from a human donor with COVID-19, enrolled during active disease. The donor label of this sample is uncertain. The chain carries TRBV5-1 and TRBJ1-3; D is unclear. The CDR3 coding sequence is TGCGCCAGCAGCTTGACAGATGGAAACACCATATATTTT. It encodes CASSLTDGNTIYF.